One sample yielded the 14 T cell receptor beta chains listed below, sequenced in a study of T cell responses to AZD1222 COVID-19 vaccine. Method: immunoSEQ multiplex PCR; TCRdb's copy keeps in-frame clones and lacks some. This table holds 100,000 or so clones, nearly 90% found once. The starting material was peripheral blood, obtained on day 0 of AZD1222 vaccination. Receptor source: an adult in good health.

This chain uses TRBV9 with TRBJ1-1; 11 positions agree with TRBD1. From germline, CDR1 is SGDLS and CDR2 YYNGEE. CDR3 length: 14 amino acids. V lost 3 bases and J lost 4; bases outside the gene matches: 2. The CDR3 nucleotides read TGTGCCAGCAGCGCCGGACAGGGGGCCACTGAAGCTTTCTTT. Translating gives CASSAGQGATEAFF.

This chain links TRBV11-2 with TRBJ1-1; unclear D gene. With 5 bases removed from V and 1 base from J, the gap between germline ends came to 8 bases. Germline values: CDR1 SGHAT, CDR2 FQNNGV. This CDR3 contains 13 residues. CDR3 residues: CASSTGKNTEAFF. The CDR3 DNA is TGTGCCAGCAGCACCGGTAAGAACACTGAAGCTTTCTTT.

This chain links TRBV24-1 with TRBJ1-5; 7 bases fit TRBD1. From germline, CDR1 is KGHDR and CDR2 SFDVKD. Unmatched junction bases numbered 4, after V lost 4 bases and J lost 5 bases. This CDR3 is built from 14 residues. CDR3 in DNA: TGTGCCACCAGTGAGGGGACAGAGCATCAGCCCCAGCATTTT. It encodes CATSEGTEHQPQHF.

This clone was observed a few times. This chain joins TRBV13 and TRBJ2-3; D is possibly TRBD1 (6 bases). This CDR3 spans 16 amino acids. The germline CDR1 and CDR2 sequences are PRHDT and FYEKMQ (reference sequence). V was trimmed by 5 bases and J by 2 bases, leaving 17 bases between them. The CDR3 protein is CASSAPGEGNTDTQYF. CDR3 sequence (DNA): TGTGCCAGCAGCGCCCCAGGGGAAGGTAACACAGATACGCAGTATTTT.

The chain joins TRBV4-1 to TRBJ2-7; the D call may be TRBD1 or TRBD2 (5 bases each). CDR3 length equals 15 residues. Looked up from germline, CDR1 is MGHRA and CDR2 is YSYEKL. The V end was cut by 0 bases, the J end by 3 bases, with 12 bases between. In DNA form, the CDR3 reads TGCGCCAGCAGCCAAGATAATGGGGACGGCTACGAGCAGTACTTC. Amino acid sequence: CASSQDNGDGYEQYF.

The chain couples TRBV24-1 to TRBJ2-2; D not resolved. This CDR3 contains 13 residues. V was clipped by 6 bases and J by 6 bases, with 10 bases between them. Germline V gene data show CDR1 as KGHDR and CDR2 as SFDVKD. The CDR3 sequence: CATSTWLSGELFF. CDR3 in DNA: TGTGCCACCAGTACCTGGCTTTCCGGGGAGCTGTTTTTT.

V gene TRBV19 combines with J gene TRBJ1-2; tentatively, D is TRBD1 (5 bases). Germline V lookup: CDR1 LNHDA, CDR2 SQIVND (reference sequence). V was shortened by 6 bases and J by 4 bases, with 9 bases between the two germline ends. This CDR3 is built from 12 residues. CDR3 coding DNA: TGTGCCAGTAGGGATGGGGCCTATGGCTACACCTTC. Translated, it gives CASRDGAYGYTF.

The rearrangement links TRBV13 to TRBJ2-1, with 10 bases lining up with TRBD2. Germline CDR1 and CDR2: PRHDT and FYEKMQ (reference sequence). V trimming: 1 base; J trimming: 1 base; junction bases outside the gene matches: 1. CDR3 size: 16 residues. CDR3: CASSLVAGGSYNEQFF. The CDR3 nucleotides read TGTGCCAGCAGCTTAGTAGCGGGAGGATCCTACAATGAGCAGTTCTTC. The full variable domain, its missing parts supplied by reference TRBV13 and TRBJ2-1, is AAGVIQSPRHLIKEKRETATLKCYPIPRHDTVYWYQQGPGQDPQFLISFYEKMQSDKGSIPDRFSAQQFSDYHSELNMSSLELGDSALYFCASSLVAGGSYNEQFFGPGTRLTVL.

The CDR3 protein is CASSLSSRGNTEAFF. Here the CDR3 DNA reads TGTGCCAGCAGTTTATCGTCAAGAGGTAACACTGAAGCTTTCTTT. V is TRBV27 and J is TRBJ1-1; D gene unclear. The CDR3 loop spans 15 amino acids. The ends were cut back, 0 bases at V and 2 bases at J, with 10 bases in the middle. The germline V gene has CDR1 MNHEY and CDR2 SMNVEV (reference sequence).

The V call is TRBV27, the J call TRBJ1-5; TRBD1 might be the D (5 bases). The V and J ends lost 8 bases and 1 base respectively, with 9 bases between them. This CDR3 is 13 amino acids long. Germline V gene lookup returns CDR1 MNHEY and CDR2 SMNVEV (reference sequence). The CDR3 region has the DNA TGTGCCAGCCGGCGGGGGAGCAATCAGCCCCAGCATTTT. Translating gives CASRRGSNQPQHF.

This sequence joins TRBV13 and TRBJ1-2; no reliable D call. Germline CDR1 reads PRHDT; CDR2 reads FYEKMQ (reference sequence). V lost 1 base and J 4 bases, leaving 13 bases between the germline ends. The length of the CDR3 is 15 residues. This CDR3 reads CASSLEASLSYGYTF. The CDR3 DNA follows: TGTGCCAGCAGCTTAGAGGCCAGCCTCTCCTATGGCTACACCTTC.

The chain carries TRBV19 and TRBJ2-2; D unresolved. Trimming left V 7 bases short and J 0 bases short, with 6 bases between. Germline V gene lookup returns CDR1 LNHDA and CDR2 SQIVND (reference sequence). The length of the CDR3 is 13 residues. The CDR3: CASTEPNTGELFF. In DNA, the CDR3 is TGTGCCAGTACAGAGCCGAACACCGGGGAGCTGTTTTTT.

A remark on this clone: The germline gene is not matched at one end of the junction; a read error may be the cause. V and J are TRBV11-3 and TRBJ2-1; D unclear. Germline V gene data show CDR1 as SGHNT and CDR2 as YENEEA. This CDR3 has 13 amino acids. The CDR3 loop reads CASSHYSQLVRIF. CDR3 DNA: TGTGCCAGCAGCCATTACTCGCAGCTAGTCCGGATCTTC.

The chain employs TRBV19 and TRBJ2-1; D is uncertain. CDR3 size: 12 residues. Germline lookup yields CDR1 LNHDA and CDR2 SQIVND (reference sequence). Trimming took off 2 bases at V and 8 bases at J, with 7 bases between the two ends. The chain's CDR3 is CASSIWGYEQFF. The CDR3 nucleotides read TGTGCCAGTAGTATATGGGGATATGAGCAGTTCTTC.